This passage covers 4 T cell receptor beta chains from one sample sequenced in a study of cytomegalovirus exposure and HLA in healthy donors. PCR employed 60 Vbeta and 13 Jbeta primers. The data were produced by immunoSEQ multiplex PCR, yet TCRdb's version contains in-frame clones alone and is incomplete. The repertoire has fewer than 200,000 clones, roughly 70% of them found once; the top ten carry 1.5% to 2%. The sample taken for sequencing was PBMCs. These receptors were obtained from a woman in her 30s in good health and CMV-seronegative.

This clone was observed a handful of times. This sequence joins TRBV19 and TRBJ1-2, with TRBD1 identical over 8 bases. The junction had 6 bases not matched to a gene; V was cut back by 6 bases and J by 3 bases. The germline gives CDR1 LNHDA, CDR2 SQIVND (reference sequence). The CDR3 consists of 14 residues. The CDR3 DNA reads TGTGCCAGTAGCTTGGACAGGGTTGACTATGGCTACACCTTC. Translation gives CASSLDRVDYGYTF.

This sequence joins TRBV9 and TRBJ2-1; TRBD2 is a possible D gene (6 bases). Germline V gene sequence: CDR1 SGDLS, CDR2 YYNGEE. The V end was cut by 4 bases, the J end by 0 bases, with 11 bases between. CDR3 size: 15 residues. The CDR3 region has the DNA TGTGCCAGCAGCTATAGCGGAAGCTCCTACAATGAGCAGTTCTTC. Its protein is CASSYSGSSYNEQFF.

This clone has only a few counts. The rearrangement uses TRBV9 and TRBJ2-1; 7 nucleotides agree with TRBD2. V lost 4 bases and J lost 7; bases outside the gene matches: 11. Germline loops: CDR1 SGDLS, CDR2 YYNGEE. The CDR3 is 15 residues long. The CDR3 nucleotides are TGTGCCAGCAGCCCAACCACCCGGGGAGGGAATGAGCAGTTCTTC. Its translation is CASSPTTRGGNEQFF.

This clone has just a few counts. This chain connects TRBV5-1 to TRBJ1-2; 8 nucleotides match TRBD1. J gave up 2 bases and V 4 bases, and 7 bases lay outside the gene matches. CDR1 SGHRS and CDR2 YFSETQ come from the germline V gene. The CDR3 is 15 amino acids. The CDR3 protein is CASSAGQGLNYGYTF. CDR3 nucleotides: TGCGCCAGCAGCGCCGGACAGGGATTGAACTATGGCTACACCTTC.